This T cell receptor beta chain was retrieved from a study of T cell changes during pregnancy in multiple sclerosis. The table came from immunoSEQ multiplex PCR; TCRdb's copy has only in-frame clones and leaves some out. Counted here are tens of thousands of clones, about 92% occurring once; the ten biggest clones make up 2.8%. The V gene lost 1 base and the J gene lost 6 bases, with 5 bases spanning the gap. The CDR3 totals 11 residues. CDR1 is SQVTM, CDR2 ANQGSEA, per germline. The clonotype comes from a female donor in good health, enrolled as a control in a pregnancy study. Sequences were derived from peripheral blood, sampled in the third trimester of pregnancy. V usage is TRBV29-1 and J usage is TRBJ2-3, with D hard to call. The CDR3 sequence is CSVEGLDTQYF. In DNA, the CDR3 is TGCAGCGTTGAAGGGCTCGATACGCAGTATTTT.